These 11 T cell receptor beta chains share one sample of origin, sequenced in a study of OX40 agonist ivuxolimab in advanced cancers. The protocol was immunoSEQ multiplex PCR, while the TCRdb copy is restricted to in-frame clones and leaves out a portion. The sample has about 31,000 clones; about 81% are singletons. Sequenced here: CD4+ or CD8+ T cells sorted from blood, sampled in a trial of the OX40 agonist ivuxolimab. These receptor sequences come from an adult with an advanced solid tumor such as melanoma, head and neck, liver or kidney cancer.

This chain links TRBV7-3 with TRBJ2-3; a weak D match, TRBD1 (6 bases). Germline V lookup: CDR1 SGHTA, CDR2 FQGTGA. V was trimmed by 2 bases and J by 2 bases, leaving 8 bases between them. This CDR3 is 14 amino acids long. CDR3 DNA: TGTGCCAGCAGCTTAGGACAGTCCACAGATACGCAGTATTTT. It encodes CASSLGQSTDTQYF.

CDR3 in amino acids: CASRVAGAKGEQFF. The CDR3 DNA is TGTGCCAGCAGGGTAGCGGGAGCTAAGGGGGAGCAGTTCTTC. The rearrangement links TRBV5-4 to TRBJ2-1; 9 nucleotides line up with TRBD2. V was clipped by 5 bases and J by 10 bases; unmatched bases: 10. The CDR3 covers 14 residues. The germline gives CDR1 SGHNT, CDR2 YYREEE (reference sequence). Complete variable domain (other parts from reference TRBV5-4 and TRBJ2-1): ETGVTQSPTHLIKTRGQQVTLRCSSQSGHNTVSWYQQALGQGPQFIFQYYREEENGRGNFPPRFSGLQFPNYSSELNVNALELDDSALYLCASRVAGAKGEQFFGPGTRLTVL.

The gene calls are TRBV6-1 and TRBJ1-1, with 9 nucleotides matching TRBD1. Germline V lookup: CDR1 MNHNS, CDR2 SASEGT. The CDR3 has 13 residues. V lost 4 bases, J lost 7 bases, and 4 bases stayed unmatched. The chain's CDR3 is CASSATGGGEAFF. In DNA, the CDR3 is TGTGCCAGCAGTGCAACAGGGGGCGGTGAAGCTTTCTTT.

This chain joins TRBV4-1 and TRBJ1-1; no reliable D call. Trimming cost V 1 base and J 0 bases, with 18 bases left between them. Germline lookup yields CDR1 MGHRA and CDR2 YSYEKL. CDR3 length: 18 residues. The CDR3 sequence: CASSQGVFRRNMNTEAFF. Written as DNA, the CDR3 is TGCGCCAGCAGCCAAGGGGTCTTCAGGAGGAACATGAACACTGAAGCTTTCTTT.

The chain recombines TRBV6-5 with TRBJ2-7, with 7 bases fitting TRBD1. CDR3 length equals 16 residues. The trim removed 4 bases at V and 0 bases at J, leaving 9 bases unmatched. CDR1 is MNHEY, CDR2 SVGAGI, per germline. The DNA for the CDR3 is TGTGCCAGCAGTTTAGATAGAGGGGGCCACTCCTACGAGCAGTACTTC. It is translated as CASSLDRGGHSYEQYF.

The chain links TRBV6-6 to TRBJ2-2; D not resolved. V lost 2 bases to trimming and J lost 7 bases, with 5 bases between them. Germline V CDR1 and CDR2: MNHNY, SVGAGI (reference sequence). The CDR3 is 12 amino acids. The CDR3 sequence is CASSYLSGELFF. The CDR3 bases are TGTGCCAGCAGTTACCTTAGCGGGGAGCTGTTTTTT.

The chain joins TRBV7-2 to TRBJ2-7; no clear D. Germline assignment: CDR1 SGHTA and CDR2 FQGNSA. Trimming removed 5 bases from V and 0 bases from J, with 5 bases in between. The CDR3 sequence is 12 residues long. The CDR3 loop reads CASSPTSYEQYF. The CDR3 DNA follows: TGTGCCAGCAGCCCCACCTCCTACGAGCAGTACTTC. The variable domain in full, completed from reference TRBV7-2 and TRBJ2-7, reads GAGVSQSPSNKVTEKGKDVELRCDPISGHTALYWYRQSLGQGLEFLIYFQGNSAPDKSGLPSDRFSAERTGGSVSTLTIQRTQQEDSAVYLCASSPTSYEQYFGPGTRLTVT.

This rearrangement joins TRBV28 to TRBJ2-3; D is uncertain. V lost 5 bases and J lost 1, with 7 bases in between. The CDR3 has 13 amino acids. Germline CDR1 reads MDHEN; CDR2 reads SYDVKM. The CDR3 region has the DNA TGTGCCAGCAGTATGGCCGGCACAGATACGCAGTATTTT. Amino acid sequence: CASSMAGTDTQYF.

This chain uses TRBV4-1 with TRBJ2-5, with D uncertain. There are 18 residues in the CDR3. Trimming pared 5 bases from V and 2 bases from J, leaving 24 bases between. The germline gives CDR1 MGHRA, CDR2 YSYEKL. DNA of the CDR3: TGCGCCAGCAGCTCAACCCAAGAGTCAGGAAACGGTCAAGAGACCCAGTACTTC. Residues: CASSSTQESGNGQETQYF.

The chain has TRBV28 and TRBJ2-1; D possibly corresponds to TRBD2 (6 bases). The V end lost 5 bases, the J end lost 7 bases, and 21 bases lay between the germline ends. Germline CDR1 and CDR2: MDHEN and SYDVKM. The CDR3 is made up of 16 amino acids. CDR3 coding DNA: TGTGCCAGCAGTCCCACCCGACTAGATGTGAGGAATGAGCAGTTCTTC. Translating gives CASSPTRLDVRNEQFF.

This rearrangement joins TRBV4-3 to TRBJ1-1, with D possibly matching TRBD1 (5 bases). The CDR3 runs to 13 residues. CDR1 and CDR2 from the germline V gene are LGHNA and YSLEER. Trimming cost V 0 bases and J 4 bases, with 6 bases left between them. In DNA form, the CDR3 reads TGCGCCAGCAGCCAAGATGGGGGCACTGAAGCTTTCTTT. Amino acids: CASSQDGGTEAFF.